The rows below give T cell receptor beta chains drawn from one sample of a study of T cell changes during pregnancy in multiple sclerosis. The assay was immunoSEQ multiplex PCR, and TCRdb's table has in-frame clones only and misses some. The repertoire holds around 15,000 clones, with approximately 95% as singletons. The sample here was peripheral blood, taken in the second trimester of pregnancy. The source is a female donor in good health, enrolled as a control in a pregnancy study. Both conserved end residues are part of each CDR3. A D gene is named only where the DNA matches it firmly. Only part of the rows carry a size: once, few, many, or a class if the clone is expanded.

CDR3: CASSLTATNEKLFF
DNA: TGCGCCAGCAGCTTGACAGCAACTAATGAAAAACTGTTTTTT
size: .
V: TRBV5-1
D: .
J: TRBJ1-4

CDR3: CASSELEDRGLSYEQYF
DNA: TGTGCCAGCAGTGAACTGGAGGACAGGGGGCTCTCCTACGAGCAGTACTTC
size: few
V: TRBV6-1
D: TRBD1
J: TRBJ2-7

CDR3: CASSQEGQGHYNEQFF
DNA: TGCGCCAGCAGCCAAGAGGGACAGGGGCACTACAATGAGCAGTTCTTC
size: .
V: TRBV4-1
D: TRBD1
J: TRBJ2-1

CDR3: CASRQRATINYGYTF
DNA: TGTGCCAGCAGGCAGCGAGCCACGATTAACTATGGCTACACCTTC
size: .
V: TRBV27
D: .
J: TRBJ1-2

CDR3: CASSLVGGTDTQYF
DNA: TGTGCCAGCAGCTTAGTAGGGGGCACAGATACGCAGTATTTT
size: .
V: TRBV7-8
D: .
J: TRBJ2-3

CDR3: CSAQYRGLDEKLFF
DNA: TGCAGCGCTCAGTACAGGGGGCTGGATGAAAAACTGTTTTTT
size: .
V: TRBV29-1
D: TRBD1
J: TRBJ1-4

CDR3: CSVRTGLLSTDTQYF
DNA: TGCAGCGTCAGAACGGGACTCCTGAGCACAGATACGCAGTATTTT
size: .
V: TRBV29-1
D: .
J: TRBJ2-3

CDR3: CASSSDTGELFF
DNA: TGTGCCAGCAGCTCTGACACCGGGGAGCTGTTTTTT
size: few
V: TRBV7-2
D: .
J: TRBJ2-2

CDR3: CASSLNPQSGGSDTQYF
DNA: TGCGCCAGCAGCCTCAACCCCCAAAGCGGGGGGTCAGATACGCAGTATTTT
size: .
V: TRBV4-3
D: TRBD2
J: TRBJ2-3

CDR3: CASNPTGSNQPQHF
DNA: TGTGCCAGCAATCCGACAGGTAGCAATCAGCCCCAGCATTTT
size: .
V: TRBV6-1
D: .
J: TRBJ1-5

CDR3: CASSKTGNSNYGYTF
DNA: TGTGCCAGCAGTAAAACAGGGAACTCTAACTATGGCTACACCTTC
size: .
V: TRBV6-1
D: .
J: TRBJ1-2

CDR3: CASGHSNYGYTF
DNA: TGTGCTAGTGGCCATAGTAACTATGGCTACACCTTC
size: .
V: TRBV12-5
D: .
J: TRBJ1-2

CDR3: CASSSRGTGDDEQFF
DNA: TGTGCCAGCTCATCTAGAGGGACAGGGGACGATGAGCAGTTCTTC
size: .
V: TRBV18
D: TRBD1
J: TRBJ2-1

CDR3: CASSLEKLYGYTF
DNA: TGTGCCAGCAGCTTGGAGAAGCTCTATGGCTACACCTTC
size: .
V: TRBV7-9
D: .
J: TRBJ1-2

CDR3: CASSKQLAAEQFF
DNA: TGTGCCAGCAGCAAACAACTAGCGGCTGAGCAGTTCTTC
size: .
V: TRBV5-4
D: TRBD2
J: TRBJ2-1

CDR3: CAIGQQSYEQYF
DNA: TGTGCCATCGGACAGCAATCCTACGAGCAGTACTTC
size: .
V: TRBV10-3
D: .
J: TRBJ2-7

CDR3: CASSPGAGNTEAFF
DNA: TGTGCCAGCTCCCCCGGGGCGGGAAACACTGAAGCTTTCTTT
size: .
V: TRBV18
D: .
J: TRBJ1-1

CDR3: CASSAPTGTGELFF
DNA: TGTGCCAGCAGTGCCCCGACAGGGACCGGGGAGCTGTTTTTT
size: .
V: TRBV2
D: TRBD1
J: TRBJ2-2

CDR3: CASSEKGDTGELFF
DNA: TGTGCCAGCAGTGAGAAAGGGGACACCGGGGAGCTGTTTTTT
size: .
V: TRBV6-4
D: .
J: TRBJ2-2

CDR3: CASSEVLVIYEQYF
DNA: TGTGCCAGCAGTGAAGTACTAGTCATCTACGAGCAGTACTTC
size: .
V: TRBV6-1
D: .
J: TRBJ2-7

CDR3: CASSRTSKETQYF
DNA: TGTGCCAGCTCCCGGACTAGCAAAGAGACCCAGTACTTC
size: .
V: TRBV7-3
D: TRBD2
J: TRBJ2-5

CDR3: CASREQGAGGANVLTF
DNA: TGTGCCAGCAGAGAACAGGGGGCCGGTGGGGCCAACGTCCTGACTTTC
size: .
V: TRBV27
D: TRBD1
J: TRBJ2-6

CDR3: CASSAEGGGRRSYEQYF
DNA: TGTGCCAGCAGTGCCGAGGGCGGAGGACGTCGCTCCTACGAGCAGTACTTC
size: .
V: TRBV2
D: .
J: TRBJ2-7

CDR3: CASSLTGGHEKLFF
DNA: TGTGCCAGCAGCTTGACAGGAGGACATGAAAAACTGTTTTTT
size: once
V: TRBV9
D: .
J: TRBJ1-4

CDR3: CASSLVPENQPQHF
DNA: TGCGCCAGCAGCTTGGTACCAGAAAATCAGCCCCAGCATTTT
size: .
V: TRBV5-1
D: .
J: TRBJ1-5

CDR3: CASSLTGGTEAFF
DNA: TGTGCCAGCAGCTTAACAGGGGGCACTGAAGCTTTCTTT
size: .
V: TRBV7-8
D: TRBD1
J: TRBJ1-1

CDR3: CASSQEVTSGADTQYF
DNA: TGCGCCAGCAGCCAAGAGGTGACTAGCGGGGCCGATACGCAGTATTTT
size: .
V: TRBV4-1
D: TRBD2
J: TRBJ2-3

CDR3: CASRPTEFDRAGYGYTF
DNA: TGTGCCAGTAGGCCAACCGAATTTGACAGGGCCGGGTATGGCTACACCTTC
size: .
V: TRBV19
D: TRBD1
J: TRBJ1-2

CDR3: CSVRDRRSGNTIYF
DNA: TGCAGCGTCCGGGACAGGCGATCTGGAAACACCATATATTTT
size: .
V: TRBV29-1
D: TRBD1
J: TRBJ1-3

CDR3: CASSRGVSVYF
DNA: TGTGCCAGCAGCCGGGGGGTGAGCGTATACTTC
size: .
V: TRBV11-3
D: TRBD2
J: TRBJ2-7

CDR3: CASSKSIDRHTDTQYF
DNA: TGTGCCAGCAGCAAATCAATAGACAGACACACAGATACGCAGTATTTT
size: .
V: TRBV21-1
D: .
J: TRBJ2-3

CDR3: CASSSQGLGEQPQHF
DNA: TGTGCCAGTAGTTCACAGGGACTAGGAGAACAGCCCCAGCATTTT
size: .
V: TRBV19
D: .
J: TRBJ1-5

CDR3: CASSLTSGREETQYF
DNA: TGTGCCAGCAGCTTGACTAGCGGGAGGGAAGAGACCCAGTACTTC
size: .
V: TRBV13
D: TRBD2
J: TRBJ2-5

CDR3: CASSYLPGETDTQYF
DNA: TGTGCCAGCAGTTACTTACCGGGAGAAACAGATACGCAGTATTTT
size: .
V: TRBV6-5
D: .
J: TRBJ2-3

CDR3: CAWSDGVGRTQYF
DNA: TGTGCCTGGAGTGACGGGGTAGGGAGGACGCAGTATTTT
size: .
V: TRBV30
D: .
J: TRBJ2-3

CDR3: CASSQSQGQTYEQYF
DNA: TGCGCCAGCAGCCAATCTCAGGGGCAGACCTACGAGCAGTACTTC
size: .
V: TRBV4-1
D: .
J: TRBJ2-7

CDR3: CAISSQGGDEQFF
DNA: TGTGCCATCAGCTCACAGGGGGGGGATGAGCAGTTCTTC
size: .
V: TRBV10-3
D: .
J: TRBJ2-1

CDR3: CASSPINQPQHF
DNA: TGTGCCAGCAGTCCTATCAATCAGCCCCAGCATTTT
size: .
V: TRBV27
D: .
J: TRBJ1-5

CDR3: CASSSSGLATNEQFF
DNA: TGTGCCAGCAGCTCTTCGGGACTAGCAACGAATGAGCAGTTCTTC
size: .
V: TRBV7-3
D: TRBD2
J: TRBJ2-1

CDR3: CASSFSDRPQGGQYF
DNA: TGTGCCAGCAGCTTCTCGGACAGGCCCCAAGGTGGGCAGTACTTC
size: .
V: TRBV11-2
D: TRBD1
J: TRBJ2-7

CDR3: CASSWAPGTGGWETQYF
DNA: TGTGCCAGCAGCTGGGCTCCCGGGACAGGGGGCTGGGAGACCCAGTACTTC
size: .
V: TRBV5-6
D: TRBD1
J: TRBJ2-5

CDR3: CASSKGGRDSLPRGETQYF
DNA: TGTGCCAGCAGCAAAGGGGGCCGGGACAGTCTTCCGCGGGGAGAGACCCAGTACTTC
size: .
V: TRBV21-1
D: .
J: TRBJ2-5

CDR3: CASSFAGQSYEQYF
DNA: TGTGCCAGCAGTTTTGCCGGACAGAGCTACGAGCAGTACTTC
size: once
V: TRBV28
D: .
J: TRBJ2-7

CDR3: CATSRSSGRALEQYF
DNA: TGTGCCACCAGCAGATCTAGCGGGAGGGCCCTCGAGCAGTACTTC
size: .
V: TRBV15
D: TRBD2
J: TRBJ2-7

CDR3: CASSSQDTGGEKLFF
DNA: TGTGCCAGCAGCTCACAGGACACGGGCGGCGAAAAACTGTTTTTT
size: .
V: TRBV5-6
D: .
J: TRBJ1-4

CDR3: CASSRTENTEAFF
DNA: TGTGCCAGCAGCCGGACAGAGAACACTGAAGCTTTCTTT
size: .
V: TRBV11-2
D: .
J: TRBJ1-1

CDR3: CSVYRVTEAFF
DNA: TGCAGCGTTTACAGGGTAACTGAAGCTTTCTTT
size: .
V: TRBV29-1
D: .
J: TRBJ1-1

CDR3: CASSLTGTAPGNSPLHF
DNA: TGCGCCAGCAGCTTGACAGGGACAGCACCGGGGAATTCACCCCTCCACTTT
size: .
V: TRBV5-1
D: TRBD1
J: TRBJ1-6

CDR3: CSVAVNEKLFF
DNA: TGCAGCGTTGCGGTGAATGAAAAACTGTTTTTT
size: few
V: TRBV29-1
D: .
J: TRBJ1-4